Shown below are 30 T cell receptor beta chains from a single sample sequenced in a study of cytomegalovirus exposure and HLA in healthy donors. PCR employed 60 Vbeta and 13 Jbeta primers. Libraries were prepared by immunoSEQ multiplex PCR; TCRdb keeps only in-frame clonotypes and omits some of them. The sample shows roughly 93,000 clones, 76% of them seen only once. The sample comprised PBMCs. These receptors all come from a middle-aged man in good health and CMV-seronegative.

V and J are TRBV10-3 and TRBJ1-2; 7 bases line up with TRBD1. J was trimmed by 3 bases and V by 8 bases; bases with no gene match: 12. From germline, CDR1 is ENHRY and CDR2 SYGVKD. This CDR3 region has 15 residues. The CDR3 region is CAIGRETGFYYGYTF. In DNA, the CDR3 is TGTGCCATCGGTCGTGAGACAGGGTTTTACTATGGCTACACCTTC.

V gene TRBV28 combines with J gene TRBJ2-7; a weak D match, TRBD1 (6 bases). The CDR3 totals 15 residues. Germline CDR1 is MDHEN and CDR2 is SYDVKM. Trimming took 8 bases from V and 2 from J, leaving 19 bases between them. CDR3 DNA: TGTGCCAGCCTTGAACCCTTAACAGGGACCTACGAGCAGTACTTC. Its protein is CASLEPLTGTYEQYF.

This sequence joins TRBV12-5 and TRBJ2-1; tentatively, D is TRBD2 (5 bases). The ends were cut back, 6 bases at V and 4 bases at J, with 10 bases in the middle. The CDR3 totals 13 residues. CDR1 LGHNT and CDR2 FRNRAP come from the germline V gene. In DNA, the CDR3 is TGTGCTAGTGGCTCCGGGATGTACAATGAGCAGTTCTTC. Amino acids: CASGSGMYNEQFF. Combining the CDR3 with reference TRBV12-5 and TRBJ2-1 gives the whole variable domain DARVTQTPRHKVTEMGQEVTMRCQPILGHNTVFWYRQTMMQGLELLAYFRNRAPLDDSGMPKDRFSAEMPDATLATLKIQPSEPRDSAVYFCASGSGMYNEQFFGPGTRLTVL.

This chain joins TRBV6-5 and TRBJ1-1, with TRBD1 identical over 10 bases. V gave up 5 bases and J gave up 4 bases; unmatched junction bases: 4. CDR1 and CDR2 from the germline V gene are MNHEY and SVGAGI. CDR3 length: 14 residues. As DNA, the CDR3 is TGTGCCAGCAGTAAGGACAGGGGGGGCACTGAAGCTTTCTTT. Translating gives CASSKDRGGTEAFF.

The genes are TRBV28 and TRBJ2-3, with 8 nucleotides matching TRBD1. Germline loops: CDR1 MDHEN, CDR2 SYDVKM. This CDR3 has 16 residues. V was pared by 5 bases and J by 2 bases, with 9 bases of the junction left unmatched. CDR3 region: CASSSPGGAFTDTQYF. The CDR3 nucleotides are TGTGCCAGCAGTAGCCCAGGGGGCGCCTTCACAGATACGCAGTATTTT.

The rearrangement joins TRBV6-1 to TRBJ1-2; 7 positions agree with TRBD1. CDR1 is MNHNS and CDR2 is SASEGT in the germline V gene. The CDR3 has 15 amino acids. J gave up 6 bases and V 6 bases, and 13 bases lay outside the gene matches. CDR3 bases: TGTGCCAGCAGGCCCTTTACAGGGGTCGAGGATGGCTACACCTTC. It codes for CASRPFTGVEDGYTF.

V is TRBV6-5 and J is TRBJ2-6, with 10 bases aligning to TRBD2. Per germline, CDR1 MNHEY and CDR2 SVGAGI. This CDR3 region has 16 residues. V trimming: 4 bases; J trimming: 0 bases; junction bases outside the gene matches: 0. The CDR3 loop is CASSLAGGSGANVLTF. In DNA, the CDR3 is TGTGCCAGCAGTTTAGCGGGGGGCTCTGGGGCCAACGTCCTGACTTTC.

The chain has TRBV7-9 and TRBJ1-4; TRBD1 matches 7 bases. The CDR3 totals 14 residues. Germline CDR1 and CDR2: SEHNR and FQNEAQ (reference sequence). After removal of 4 bases from V and 8 bases from J, the junction contained 7 bases not matched to a gene. CDR3: CASSSTGISEKLFF. The CDR3 coding sequence is TGTGCCAGCAGCTCGACAGGGATCAGCGAAAAACTGTTTTTT.

This chain uses TRBV7-3 with TRBJ2-1; 10 bases map to TRBD1. The CDR3 length is 15 residues. After removal of 6 bases from V and 3 bases from J, the junction contained 5 bases not matched to a gene. CDR1 is SGHTA and CDR2 is FQGTGA in the germline V gene. The CDR3: CASRGGQGVYNEQFF. The CDR3 nucleotides are TGTGCCAGCAGGGGAGGACAGGGGGTCTACAATGAGCAGTTCTTC.

The chain employs TRBV5-1 and TRBJ2-3; 8 bases are a match to TRBD1. CDR1 and CDR2 (germline): SGHRS, YFSETQ. This CDR3 spans 15 amino acids. The junction had 9 bases not matched to a gene; V was cut back by 2 bases and J by 7 bases. CDR3 region: CASSFVDREMYTQYF. The DNA of the CDR3 is TGCGCCAGCAGCTTCGTGGACAGGGAAATGTATACGCAGTATTTT.

There are a few counts of this clone. The chain uses TRBV6-4 and TRBJ1-5, with 8 bases fitting TRBD1. Germline CDR1 and CDR2: MRHNA and SNTAGT. CDR3 length: 15 amino acids. V was pared by 0 bases and J by 2 bases, with 0 bases of the junction left unmatched. The CDR3: CASSDSTGGNQPQHF. In DNA, the CDR3 is TGTGCCAGCAGTGACTCGACAGGGGGCAATCAGCCCCAGCATTTT.

The genes are TRBV7-9 and TRBJ2-5, with TRBD1 matching over 7 bases. The CDR3 contains 16 residues. V lost 4 bases and J lost 5; bases outside the gene matches: 13. Germline V lookup: CDR1 SEHNR, CDR2 FQNEAQ (reference sequence). In DNA, the CDR3 is TGTGCCAGCAGCTCCCCCAGGGGGAGAATGAGGGAGACCCAGTACTTC. It yields the protein CASSSPRGRMRETQYF.

The rearrangement joins TRBV15 to TRBJ2-7; D possibly corresponds to TRBD2 (6 bases). Germline V gene lookup returns CDR1 LNHNV and CDR2 YYDKDF (reference sequence). The CDR3 has 17 residues. Trimming stripped 3 bases from V and 4 bases from J, with 22 bases between. Here the CDR3 reads CATSSRLGASDYYEQYF. The CDR3 coding sequence is TGTGCCACCAGCAGTCGCCTAGGGGCTAGCGATTATTACGAGCAGTACTTC.

J is TRBJ2-7 and V is TRBV6-5, with D possibly TRBD2 on 5 matching bases. Trimming shortened V by 2 bases and J by 6 bases, and 11 bases separated the two germline ends. The germline V gene has CDR1 MNHEY and CDR2 SVGAGI. This CDR3 has 13 residues. The CDR3 sequence is CASSYLSRGEQYF. The CDR3 DNA reads as TGTGCCAGCAGTTACCTATCACGGGGCGAGCAGTACTTC.

In DNA form, the CDR3 reads TGTGCCAGCAGCTTAGGCCAGGGGCTGGGAAATGAGCAGTTCTTC. This gives the protein CASSLGQGLGNEQFF. The chain couples TRBV7-9 to TRBJ2-1; maybe TRBD1 (6 bases). V was shortened by 1 base and J by 7 bases, with 14 bases between the two germline ends. Per germline, CDR1 SEHNR and CDR2 FQNEAQ (reference sequence). The CDR3 is 15 amino acids. The complete variable domain, with remaining parts taken from reference TRBV7-9 and TRBJ2-1, reads DTGVSQNPRHKITKRGQNVTFRCDPISEHNRLYWYRQTLGQGPEFLTYFQNEAQLEKSRLLSDRFSAERPKGSFSTLEIQRTEQGDSAMYLCASSLGQGLGNEQFFGPGTRLTVL.

The V and J genes are TRBV28 and TRBJ2-1; tentatively, D is TRBD2 (5 bases). The CDR3 runs 16 residues. Trimming removed 1 base at V and 6 bases at J, with 16 bases between. Germline CDR1 is MDHEN and CDR2 is SYDVKM. The CDR3 reads CASSLSGMGGFNEQFF. Here the CDR3 DNA reads TGTGCCAGCAGTTTATCCGGGATGGGTGGGTTCAATGAGCAGTTCTTC.

V and J are TRBV29-1 and TRBJ2-3, with a weak D call TRBD2 (5 bases). The V end was cut by 6 bases, the J end by 1 base, with 17 bases between. CDR1 is SQVTM, CDR2 ANQGSEA, per germline. CDR3 size: 15 residues. The CDR3: CSVPRWELGTDTQYF. In nucleotides, the CDR3 is TGCAGCGTCCCGCGGTGGGAGCTGGGCACAGATACGCAGTATTTT.

The J gene is TRBJ1-4, the V gene TRBV5-4; 10 bases agree with TRBD1. V lost 2 bases, J lost 6 bases, and 4 bases stayed unmatched. Germline lookup yields CDR1 SGHNT and CDR2 YYREEE (reference sequence). CDR3 size: 15 residues. As DNA, the CDR3 is TGTGCCAGCAGCTTATCCGGGACAGGGGATGAAAAACTGTTTTTT. Protein product: CASSLSGTGDEKLFF.

The rearrangement joins TRBV19 to TRBJ2-5; TRBD2 aligns across 7 bases. The CDR3 runs to 14 residues. Per the germline V gene, CDR1 is LNHDA and CDR2 is SQIVND (reference sequence). The V gene end was trimmed by 2 bases and the J gene end by 2 bases; junction bases not matched to a gene: 2. DNA of the CDR3: TGTGCCAGTAGTATACGGGGGGAGCAAGAGACCCAGTACTTC. Amino acids: CASSIRGEQETQYF. Full variable domain (remainder filled in from reference TRBV19 and TRBJ2-5): DGGITQSPKYLFRKEGQNVTLSCEQNLNHDAMYWYRQDPGQGLRLIYYSQIVNDFQKGDIAEGYSVSREKKESFPLTVTSAQKNPTAFYLCASSIRGEQETQYFGPGTRLLVL.

This clone came up a few times. Here the CDR3 omits its conserved ending phenylalanine or tryptophan, so a read error is the likely source. This chain joins TRBV6-4 and TRBJ2-3; TRBD2 agrees at 7 bases. The J segment lost 4 bases and the V segment lost 0 bases, leaving 4 bases of the junction unmatched. Germline V gene lookup returns CDR1 MRHNA and CDR2 SNTAGT. This CDR3 comprises 15 residues. CDR3 loop: CASSDSSAGADTQYL. The CDR3 region has the DNA TGTGCCAGCAGTGACTCTAGCGCGGGGGCAGATACGCAGTATCTT.

The V call is TRBV4-1, the J call TRBJ2-7, with a possible D match to TRBD1 (5 bases). The CDR3 consists of 17 residues. CDR1 is MGHRA, CDR2 YSYEKL, per germline. Trimming shortened V by 0 bases and J by 1 base, and 16 bases separated the two germline ends. The CDR3 region is CASSQERQGSESYEQYF. The CDR3 DNA is TGCGCCAGCAGCCAAGAAAGGCAGGGAAGTGAATCCTACGAGCAGTACTTC.

The table lists this clone with a few counts. The rearrangement uses TRBV5-4 and TRBJ2-1, with 13 bases identical to TRBD2. V shed 4 bases and J 7 bases; nucleotides not matched to a gene: 2. CDR1 is SGHNT and CDR2 is YYREEE in the germline V gene (reference sequence). The CDR3 spans 14 residues. As DNA, the CDR3 is TGTGCCAGCAGCGAGGGACTAGCGGGGAATGAGCAGTTCTTC. This translates into CASSEGLAGNEQFF.

This sequence joins TRBV5-6 and TRBJ2-5; D is possibly TRBD2 (6 bases). The V and J ends lost 4 bases and 1 base respectively, with 14 bases between them. Germline V lookup: CDR1 SGHDT, CDR2 YYEEEE. The CDR3 is 15 amino acids. CDR3 residues: CASSTPSGSQETQYF. The CDR3 region has the DNA TGTGCCAGCAGCACACCCTCCGGGAGCCAAGAGACCCAGTACTTC. The entire variable domain, with the rest obtained from reference TRBV5-6 and TRBJ2-5, is as follows: DAGVTQSPTHLIKTRGQQVTLRCSPKSGHDTVSWYQQALGQGPQFIFQYYEEEERQRGNFPDRFSGHQFPNYSSELNVNALLLGDSALYLCASSTPSGSQETQYFGPGTRLLVL.

V gene TRBV28 combines with J gene TRBJ1-1; TRBD1 agrees at 8 bases. CDR3 length: 13 amino acids. Germline trimming cut 2 bases from V and 10 bases from J; bases unmatched to any gene: 6. Germline lookup yields CDR1 MDHEN and CDR2 SYDVKM. Written as DNA, the CDR3 is TGTGCCAGCAGTTTACACAGGGGGATAGCAGCTTTCTTT. Amino acid sequence: CASSLHRGIAAFF. Filled out from reference TRBV28 and TRBJ1-1, the complete variable domain reads DVKVTQSSRYLVKRTGEKVFLECVQDMDHENMFWYRQDPGLGLRLIYFSYDVKMKEKGDIPEGYSVSREKKERFSLILESASTNQTSMYLCASSLHRGIAAFFGQGTRLTVV.

This clone is a singleton in its sample. V usage is TRBV4-1 and J usage is TRBJ2-7, with a weak D call TRBD1 (6 bases). There are 13 residues in the CDR3. Germline CDR1 and CDR2: MGHRA and YSYEKL. Trimming left V 8 bases short and J 2 bases short, with 13 bases between. This CDR3 reads CASRKDSTYEQYF. DNA for the CDR3: TGCGCCAGCCGGAAGGACAGCACCTACGAGCAGTACTTC.

The chain links TRBV6-1 to TRBJ1-1; perhaps TRBD1 as D (5 bases). Germline V lookup: CDR1 MNHNS, CDR2 SASEGT. The CDR3 spans 17 residues. The germline V and J ends were trimmed by 2 bases and 1 base, with 17 bases remaining between them. CDR3 DNA: TGTGCCAGCAGTGAATTCGGCAGGGTGGGTTGGAACACTGAAGCTTTCTTT. Translation gives CASSEFGRVGWNTEAFF.

The CDR3 region is CASSWGRTDTQYF. CDR3 nucleotide sequence: TGTGCCAGCTCATGGGGGCGCACAGATACGCAGTATTTT. The rearrangement uses TRBV18 and TRBJ2-3; D is perhaps TRBD1 (6 bases). Trimming shortened V by 5 bases and J by 1 base, and 7 bases separated the two germline ends. Germline V gene lookup returns CDR1 KGHSH and CDR2 LQKENI. This CDR3 has 13 amino acids.

This chain uses TRBV30 with TRBJ1-1; D perhaps matches TRBD1 (5 bases). The germline V gene has CDR1 GTSNPN and CDR2 SVGIG (reference sequence). The CDR3 runs to 11 residues. Trimming left V 5 bases short and J 10 bases short, with 14 bases between. In nucleotides, the CDR3 is TGTGCCTGGGGGGCGCGGGACTCAGCTTTCTTT. Amino acids: CAWGARDSAFF.

V usage is TRBV11-1 and J usage is TRBJ1-2; 9 bases align to TRBD1. Losses at the gene ends were 5 bases for V and 4 bases for J; bases not matched to a gene: 8. Germline V gene data show CDR1 as SGHAT and CDR2 as FQDESV (reference sequence). The CDR3 runs 15 residues. CDR3 in amino acids: CASSPQGTGIYGYTF. Here the CDR3 DNA reads TGTGCCAGCAGCCCTCAAGGGACAGGGATCTATGGCTACACCTTC.

The rearrangement links TRBV7-9 to TRBJ1-5, with a tentative D call TRBD1 (6 bases). CDR3 length: 15 amino acids. The V end was cut by 5 bases, the J end by 6 bases, with 17 bases between. Germline CDR1 and CDR2: SEHNR and FQNEAQ (reference sequence). Here the CDR3 reads CASSPDHRDSQPQHF. The CDR3 nucleotides read TGTGCCAGCAGCCCCGATCACAGGGATAGTCAGCCCCAGCATTTT.